This T cell receptor beta chain was found in a study of shared clonotypes between healthy human individuals. Sequenced by immunoSEQ multiplex PCR; TCRdb stores in-frame clones only, minus some. The data contain 950,000 to 1,100,000 clones, roughly 80% of them singletons. The V end lost 1 base, the J end lost 9 bases, and 13 bases lay between the germline ends. The CDR3 covers 14 residues. Germline values: CDR1 LGHNT, CDR2 FRNRAP. The TCR was taken from a man between 18 and 29 years old in good health. Sequenced sample: memory CD4+ T cells sorted from blood. Indicated subset: CD45RA-negative fraction. This chain links TRBV12-5 with TRBJ1-5; D is ambiguous. The CDR3: CASGLGGVELPQHF. DNA of the CDR3: TGTGCTAGTGGTTTGGGTGGCGTAGAACTGCCCCAGCATTTT.